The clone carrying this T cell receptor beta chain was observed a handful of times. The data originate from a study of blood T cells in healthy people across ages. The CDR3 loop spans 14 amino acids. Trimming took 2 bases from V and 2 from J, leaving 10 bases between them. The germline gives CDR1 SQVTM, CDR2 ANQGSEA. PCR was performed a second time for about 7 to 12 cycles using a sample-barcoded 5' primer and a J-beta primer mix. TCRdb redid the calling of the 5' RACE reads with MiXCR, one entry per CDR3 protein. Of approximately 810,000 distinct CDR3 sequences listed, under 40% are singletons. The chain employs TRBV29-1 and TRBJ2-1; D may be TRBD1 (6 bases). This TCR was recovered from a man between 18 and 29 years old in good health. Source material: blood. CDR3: CSVEPRGTYNEQFF. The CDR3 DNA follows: TGCAGCGTTGAACCCAGGGGCACCTACAATGAGCAGTTCTTC.